This T cell receptor beta chain stems from a study of T cells expressing NK-cell markers. The CDR3 sequence is 15 residues long. In germline, CDR1 is DFQATT, CDR2 SNEGSKA (reference sequence). One entry per CDR3 protein, without DNA, is what TCRdb gives after re-calling the 5' RACE reads. In all, the sample yields roughly 160,000 distinct CDR3 sequences. This rearrangement joins TRBV20-1 to TRBJ2-2; TCRdb names TRBD1, which stays unverified in the absence of DNA. This clonotype was obtained from a man between 18 and 69 years old in good health. What was sequenced was blood T cells: a sorted CD56 or NKG2C T cell subset, CD4+ or CD8+ T cells, or bulk PBMC T cells (not recorded which). CDR3 residues: CSARIRDREIGELFF.